This entry is about one TCR beta chain. It lacks a known antigen. No much larger clone exists at a distance of one base, and base qualities are not known. CD8 naive samples were CD45RO-negative cells positively selected for CCR7, giving a CD45RA+CCR7+ population that excluded TemRA cells. The donors were healthy, HIV-negative adults with no recently reported acute infections or vaccinations. Every donor was a Caucasian adult residing in Nashville, Tennessee, USA. Blood was obtained by leukapheresis, after which PBMCs were separated by Ficoll-Histopaque density gradient centrifugation and cryopreserved in liquid nitrogen vapor phase. Analytical flow cytometry was used to check the purity and quantity of every magnetically sorted T cell population. Genomic DNA was isolated from each sorted fraction and quantified by UV absorbance on a Nanodrop 2000c. Trimming removed 7 bases from V and 1 base from J, leaving 13 bases between the germline ends. The CDR3 numbers 14 residues from cysteine through phenylalanine. The only DNA kept is the CDR3, 42 bases in frame from the first base. For CDR1 and CDR2, the germline V gene lists MNHNS and SASEGT.

TCR CDR3 regions were amplified from genomic DNA by multiplex PCR using the deep immunoSEQ assay. Genomic DNA extracted from each cell subset was distributed evenly over all wells of several immunoSEQ 96-well plates, and each plate served as one replicate. For sorted subsets, around 200 ng genomic DNA, equal to 30,000 or so T cell genomes, was loaded into each replicate PCR. The purified libraries were quantified using a Qubit 3.0 fluorometer, sized with a Bioanalyzer 2100, and then quantified again using the KAPA Library Quantification kit. A separate single-read 150-cycle Illumina NextSeq 550 flow cell was used to sequence each immunoSEQ 96-well plate. The authors processed their data as follows. Because the immunoSEQ output included only junctional sequences and no quality scores, the filtering could not be the same as the filtering used for full-length reads. Sequences were annotated with PyIR, a Python wrapper for IgBLAST v1.9, using IMGT germline references to assign V/J genes and CDR3. Reads with weak V/J assignments (E-value above 1e-6), missing CDR3, stop codons, out-of-frame junctions, or ambiguous translated residues were removed. V3J clonotypes were defined as sequences sharing the same inferred V gene, J gene, and CDR3 amino acid sequence. The percentage overlap between two repertoires was calculated by dividing the number of shared unique clonotypes by the size of the smaller repertoire. Three approaches were used to assess repertoire richness: RTK rarefaction, the Chao1 estimator, and Recon v2.1 estimates of unobserved clonotypes. Generation probabilities were computed with OLGA for all TCRbeta clonotypes obtained by the gDNA method from four donors. TCRdb holds this immuneACCESS table with in-frame rearrangements only. Some clones are missing; in checked studies, unresolved V genes explain under half, and the rest has no known cause. V and J calls and clone size follow that table, whereas D and trimming were derived from the DNA. The sample records about 2 million clones, around 96% of which are singletons. The top ten hold about 1.1% of the sample.

This specimen comes from a study of shared clonotypes between healthy human individuals (dated by TCRdb to 2020 to 2021). Looking at the study overall: A couple of women and three men aged 18 to 49 years were included in the cohort. Per donor, three plates each were used for CD4 naive and CD4 memory, two for CD8 naive, and one for CD8 memory. Each donor's leukapheresis produced roughly between about 0.8 and 10 billion PBMCs. Different laboratories and diverse techniques were used to prepare libraries and sequence TCR repertoires, to increase sequencing depth and limit assay-specific biases. Blood TCR repertoires of five healthy adults were deeply sequenced to estimate repertoire size and the extent of clonotype sharing between individuals. Overall results and qualifications from the work: Only blood was sampled, and tissue TCR repertoires likely differ from those in blood. Even with the large sequencing depth, rarefaction of the sorted-subset datasets indicated that sequencing was incomplete. Because the study included only a small number of donors, the genetic and exposure-history diversity represented was limited. Sharing across a handful of donors was observed for about 4.8% of naive CD4, under 4% of naive CD8, roughly 2.4% of memory CD4, and about 0.39% of memory CD8 clonotypes. Based on pairwise subsampling, the degree of clonotype sharing among donors was expected to be affected by sequencing depth. Higher generation probabilities were observed for clonotypes shared by all four sorted-subset donors than for non-shared clonotypes. Naive subsets generally had larger estimated clonotype richness than memory subsets.

The sequencing input was naive CD8+ T cells sorted from blood. In light of the paper, this sample's cell subset or site label describes: CD45RA+CCR7+. The rearrangement joined TRBV6-1 to TRBJ1-2; no D gene can be assigned with confidence. The sequence came from a man in his late teens or twenties in good health. The nucleotides are TGTGCCAGCACGTACACCCCTGGTAACTATGGCTACACCTTC. Its protein is CASTYTPGNYGYTF.